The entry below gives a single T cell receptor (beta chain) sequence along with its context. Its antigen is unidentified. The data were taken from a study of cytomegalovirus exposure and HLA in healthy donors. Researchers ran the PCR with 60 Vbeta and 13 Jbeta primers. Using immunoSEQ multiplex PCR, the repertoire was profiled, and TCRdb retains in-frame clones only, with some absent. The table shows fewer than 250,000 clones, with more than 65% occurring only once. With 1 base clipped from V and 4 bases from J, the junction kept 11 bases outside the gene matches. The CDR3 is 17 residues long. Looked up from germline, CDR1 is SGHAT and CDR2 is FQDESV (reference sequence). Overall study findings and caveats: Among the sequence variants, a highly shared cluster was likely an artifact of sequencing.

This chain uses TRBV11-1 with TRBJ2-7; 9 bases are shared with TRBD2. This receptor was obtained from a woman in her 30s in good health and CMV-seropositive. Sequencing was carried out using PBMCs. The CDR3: CASSLERPGLAWYEQYF. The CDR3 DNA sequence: TGTGCCAGCAGCTTAGAGCGCCCGGGACTAGCCTGGTACGAGCAGTACTTC. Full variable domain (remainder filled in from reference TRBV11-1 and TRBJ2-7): EAEVAQSPRYKITEKSQAVAFWCDPISGHATLYWYRQILGQGPELLVQFQDESVVDDSQLPKDRFSAERLKGVDSTLKIQPAELGDSAMYLCASSLERPGLAWYEQYFGPGTRLTVT.